A single sample gave rise to the 26 T cell receptor beta chains below, sequenced in a study of cytomegalovirus exposure and HLA in healthy donors. Primers for the PCR totalled 60 Vbeta and 13 Jbeta. The protocol was immunoSEQ multiplex PCR, while the TCRdb copy is restricted to in-frame clones and leaves out a portion. In total, the table holds about 140,000 clones. The sequenced material came from PBMCs. The receptor set was obtained from a man aged 35 to 55 in good health and CMV-seronegative.

V and J are TRBV11-1 and TRBJ2-5; weak D call: TRBD2 (5 bases). The germline V gene encodes CDR1 SGHAT and CDR2 FQDESV (reference sequence). The CDR3 has 15 residues. V was clipped by 2 bases and J by 5 bases, with 15 bases between them. The CDR3 protein is CASSLLRTAGETQYF. The DNA for the CDR3 is TGTGCCAGCAGCTTACTAAGGACTGCCGGGGAGACCCAGTACTTC.

The V call is TRBV28, the J call TRBJ2-5, with 12 bases matching TRBD1. Germline V gene lookup returns CDR1 MDHEN and CDR2 SYDVKM. The length of the CDR3 is 17 residues. Trimming removed 6 bases from V and 2 bases from J; junction bases left unmatched: 10. The CDR3 sequence is CASSRDRGPPYQETQYF. In DNA form, the CDR3 reads TGTGCCAGCAGCCGGGACAGGGGGCCCCCCTATCAAGAGACCCAGTACTTC.

V gene TRBV7-7 combines with J gene TRBJ1-4, with D possibly TRBD1 on 6 matching bases. Trimming stripped 5 bases from V and 2 bases from J, with 12 bases between. CDR1 SSHAT and CDR2 FNYEAQ come from the germline V gene (reference sequence). The length of the CDR3 is 15 residues. CDR3 bases: TGTGCCAGCAGCCCTTCCCAGGGGACTAATGAAAAACTGTTTTTT. Translated: CASSPSQGTNEKLFF. Supplemented by reference TRBV7-7 and TRBJ1-4, the full variable domain reads GAGVSQSPRYKVTKRGQDVTLRCDPISSHATLYWYQQALGQGPEFLTYFNYEAQPDKSGLPSDRFSAERPEGSISTLTIQRTEQRDSAMYRCASSPSQGTNEKLFFGSGTQLSVL.

In DNA, the CDR3 is TGCGCCAGCAGCTTGGGGTCAACAGGGGCCGCTAACTATGGCTACACCTTC. Its protein is CASSLGSTGAANYGYTF. J is TRBJ1-2 and V is TRBV5-1, with 7 positions matching TRBD1. Germline values: CDR1 SGHRS, CDR2 YFSETQ. The ends lost 0 bases at V and 0 bases at J; junction bases unmatched: 8. CDR3 length equals 17 residues.

V gene TRBV6-5 combines with J gene TRBJ1-5; 9 positions agree with TRBD1. This CDR3 region has 15 residues. The junction had 4 bases not matched to a gene; V was cut back by 6 bases and J by 1 base. Germline assignment: CDR1 MNHEY and CDR2 SVGAGI. The CDR3 nucleotides read TGTGCCAGCAGAGGGGGACAGGGAAGCAATCAGCCCCAGCATTTT. This codes for CASRGGQGSNQPQHF.

The chain joins TRBV9 to TRBJ1-6; 8 positions match TRBD1. From germline, CDR1 is SGDLS and CDR2 YYNGEE. The CDR3 consists of 15 residues. V lost 4 bases and J lost 6; bases outside the gene matches: 6. The CDR3 DNA reads TGTGCCAGCAGCCCGCGGACAGGGACTAATTCACCCCTCCACTTT. This translates into CASSPRTGTNSPLHF.

The rearrangement joins TRBV28 to TRBJ1-2; D possibly corresponds to TRBD1 (5 bases). The CDR3 is 13 residues long. Germline V gives CDR1 MDHEN, CDR2 SYDVKM. The V and J ends lost 3 bases and 5 bases respectively, with 10 bases between them. CDR3 sequence: CASSFRQGYGYTF. CDR3 coding DNA: TGTGCCAGCAGTTTCCGGCAGGGATATGGCTACACCTTC.

V usage is TRBV2 and J usage is TRBJ2-1; TRBD2 agrees at 12 bases. The CDR3 runs to 12 residues. The V gene's germline CDR1 is SNHLY and CDR2 FYNNEI. The junction had 3 bases not matched to a gene; V was cut back by 9 bases and J by 9 bases. DNA for the CDR3: TGTGCCAGTAAACTAGCGGGGGGTGAGCAGTTCTTC. This codes for CASKLAGGEQFF.

The rearrangement uses TRBV2 and TRBJ2-3, with TRBD2 identical over 9 bases. Germline CDR1 SNHLY, CDR2 FYNNEI. Trimming took 6 bases from V and 7 from J; bases not matched to a gene: 11. There are 15 residues in the CDR3. Written as DNA, the CDR3 is TGTGCCAGCAGGGGGCGAGCGGGGGGTGCAAATACGCAGTATTTT. Its translation: CASRGRAGGANTQYF.

The chain couples TRBV19 to TRBJ1-1; 8 nucleotides line up with TRBD1. This CDR3 comprises 14 residues. Germline CDR1 reads LNHDA; CDR2 reads SQIVND (reference sequence). Germline trimming cut 7 bases from V and 0 bases from J; bases unmatched to any gene: 4. CDR3 DNA sequence: TGTGCCAGTACCCTGGACAGGGTGAACACTGAAGCTTTCTTT. It encodes CASTLDRVNTEAFF.

The V gene is TRBV6-6, the J gene TRBJ2-2; 7 nucleotides match TRBD1. The V gene's germline CDR1 is MNHNY and CDR2 SVGAGI (reference sequence). The CDR3 runs 15 residues. Germline trimming cut 6 bases from V and 6 bases from J; bases unmatched to any gene: 10. CDR3 residues: CASSPRRQGSGELFF. CDR3 nucleotide sequence: TGTGCCAGCAGCCCCCGTAGACAGGGCTCCGGGGAGCTGTTTTTT.

The V and J genes are TRBV11-2 and TRBJ2-5; the D is unclear. The CDR3 runs to 13 residues. Germline V CDR1 and CDR2: SGHAT, FQNNGV. Trimming removed 1 base at V and 5 bases at J, with 8 bases between. DNA of the CDR3: TGTGCCAGCAGCTTAGGAGCTAGGGAGACCCAGTACTTC. Its translation: CASSLGARETQYF.

CDR3 protein: CASSQAPWTGGVFMGNQPQHF. CDR3 DNA: TGCGCCAGCAGCCAAGCGCCTTGGACAGGGGGCGTTTTTATGGGCAATCAGCCCCAGCATTTT. This chain links TRBV4-3 with TRBJ1-5; 11 bases align to TRBD1. The V and J ends lost 1 base and 2 bases, in that order; junction bases with no gene match: 16. The CDR3 consists of 21 residues. Germline V gives CDR1 LGHNA, CDR2 YSLEER.

The chain couples TRBV19 to TRBJ2-4; 8 bases are a match to TRBD1. The junction had 9 bases not matched to a gene; V was cut back by 5 bases and J by 6 bases. In germline, CDR1 is LNHDA, CDR2 SQIVND (reference sequence). The CDR3 runs 15 residues. The CDR3 sequence is CASSDAGTGINIQYF. As DNA, the CDR3 is TGTGCCAGTAGTGACGCCGGGACAGGAATAAACATTCAGTACTTC.

The chain recombines TRBV21-1 with TRBJ1-4. TRBV21-1 corresponds to a pseudogene. CDR3 length equals 13 residues. DNA for the CDR3: TGTGCCAGCAGCAAAGGGCGGGATGAAAAACTGTTTTTT. Translation: CASSKGRDEKLFF.

The chain joins TRBV7-9 to TRBJ2-3, with 9 bases fitting TRBD2. Per germline, CDR1 SEHNR and CDR2 FQNEAQ (reference sequence). There are 17 residues in the CDR3. The J segment lost 4 bases and the V segment lost 7 bases, leaving 15 bases of the junction unmatched. The CDR3 nucleotides read TGTGCCAGCACCCCCCGGCGGCTAGCGGGGTTTGCAGATACGCAGTATTTT. Its translation is CASTPRRLAGFADTQYF.

The CDR3 DNA reads TGTGCCAGCAGTTTTCCAGCGGGGGGCACAGATACGCAGTATTTT. It translates to CASSFPAGGTDTQYF. The J gene is TRBJ2-3, the V gene TRBV27, with 8 nucleotides matching TRBD2. Germline CDR1 and CDR2: MNHEY and SMNVEV (reference sequence). The V segment lost 3 bases and the J segment 1 base; nucleotides outside the gene matches: 3. The CDR3 totals 15 residues.

This sequence joins TRBV9 and TRBJ1-2; 9 bases match TRBD1. The germline gives CDR1 SGDLS, CDR2 YYNGEE. V lost 2 bases and J lost 4; bases outside the gene matches: 9. The CDR3 spans 16 residues. The CDR3 is CASSVDGTGQGYGYTF. Here the CDR3 DNA reads TGTGCCAGCAGCGTGGACGGGACGGGACAGGGCTATGGCTACACCTTC.

V gene TRBV2 combines with J gene TRBJ1-1; D perhaps matches TRBD1 (5 bases). CDR3 length: 12 amino acids. Germline CDR1 SNHLY, CDR2 FYNNEI. Trimming took off 4 bases at V and 7 bases at J, with 10 bases between the two ends. The CDR3 nucleotides read TGTGCCAGCAGTGGTCAGGGAAATGAAGCTTTCTTT. This codes for CASSGQGNEAFF.

The rearrangement links TRBV2 to TRBJ2-1, with TRBD2 matching 8 bases. The CDR3 loop spans 13 amino acids. In germline, CDR1 is SNHLY, CDR2 FYNNEI. Trimming at V came to 8 bases and at J to 9 bases, leaving 9 bases not matched to a gene. For the CDR3, the DNA is TGTGCCAGCGCTTCGAATAGCGGGGTTGAGCAGTTCTTC. Amino acid sequence: CASASNSGVEQFF. Full variable domain (remainder filled in from reference TRBV2 and TRBJ2-1): EPEVTQTPSHQVTQMGQEVILRCVPISNHLYFYWYRQILGQKVEFLVSFYNNEISEKSEIFDDQFSVERPDGSNFTLKIRSTKLEDSAMYFCASASNSGVEQFFGPGTRLTVL.

The J gene is TRBJ2-2, the V gene TRBV19, with 12 positions matching TRBD1. The junction had 0 bases not matched to a gene; V was cut back by 3 bases and J by 4 bases. The CDR3 length is 15 residues. Germline CDR1 reads LNHDA; CDR2 reads SQIVND (reference sequence). In DNA, the CDR3 is TGTGCCAGTAGTATGGGACAGGGGGCCACCGGGGAGCTGTTTTTT. It is translated as CASSMGQGATGELFF.

The chain is built from TRBV18 and TRBJ2-7, with 7 bases identical to TRBD1. The CDR3 has 15 amino acids. The germline gives CDR1 KGHSH, CDR2 LQKENI. Germline trimming cut 4 bases from V and 4 bases from J; bases unmatched to any gene: 10. The CDR3 bases are TGTGCCAGCTCACACGGACAGGCCCGCTCGTACGAGCAGTACTTC. It is translated as CASSHGQARSYEQYF.

Worth noting for this clone: The sample has other DNA sequences that encode this CDR3 too. This sequence joins TRBV2 and TRBJ1-5; 7 nucleotides align to TRBD1. The CDR3 is 14 residues long. Germline V gene data show CDR1 as SNHLY and CDR2 as FYNNEI. Unmatched junction bases numbered 2, after V lost 6 bases and J lost 0 bases. This CDR3 reads CASSDRVSNQPQHF. The CDR3 DNA is TGTGCCAGCAGCGACAGGGTTAGCAATCAGCCCCAGCATTTT. The full variable domain, rest sourced from reference TRBV2 and TRBJ1-5, is EPEVTQTPSHQVTQMGQEVILRCVPISNHLYFYWYRQILGQKVEFLVSFYNNEISEKSEIFDDQFSVERPDGSNFTLKIRSTKLEDSAMYFCASSDRVSNQPQHFGDGTRLSIL.

CDR3: CSASGQLDTEAFF. The CDR3 nucleotides read TGCAGCGCCTCCGGACAGCTAGACACTGAAGCTTTCTTT. The V gene is TRBV29-1, the J gene TRBJ1-1; TRBD1 is a possible D gene (6 bases). V lost 7 bases, J lost 3 bases, and 15 bases lay in between. CDR3 length: 13 amino acids. Germline CDR1 is SQVTM and CDR2 is ANQGSEA.

This chain joins TRBV7-9 and TRBJ2-7; D is uncertain. Germline V gives CDR1 SEHNR, CDR2 FQNEAQ (reference sequence). The CDR3 runs to 15 residues. Trimming removed 5 bases at V and 0 bases at J, with 14 bases between. CDR3: CASSPRVRDSYEQYF. The CDR3 DNA sequence: TGTGCCAGCAGCCCCCGAGTGAGAGACTCCTACGAGCAGTACTTC.

The V and J genes are TRBV4-3 and TRBJ2-7; 7 bases are shared with TRBD1. This CDR3 region has 13 residues. The J segment lost 9 bases and the V segment lost 0 bases, leaving 5 bases of the junction unmatched. CDR1 and CDR2 (germline): LGHNA, YSLEER. The CDR3 spells CASSQDRGLGQYF. CDR3 nucleotide sequence: TGCGCCAGCAGCCAAGATAGGGGGCTGGGGCAGTACTTC.